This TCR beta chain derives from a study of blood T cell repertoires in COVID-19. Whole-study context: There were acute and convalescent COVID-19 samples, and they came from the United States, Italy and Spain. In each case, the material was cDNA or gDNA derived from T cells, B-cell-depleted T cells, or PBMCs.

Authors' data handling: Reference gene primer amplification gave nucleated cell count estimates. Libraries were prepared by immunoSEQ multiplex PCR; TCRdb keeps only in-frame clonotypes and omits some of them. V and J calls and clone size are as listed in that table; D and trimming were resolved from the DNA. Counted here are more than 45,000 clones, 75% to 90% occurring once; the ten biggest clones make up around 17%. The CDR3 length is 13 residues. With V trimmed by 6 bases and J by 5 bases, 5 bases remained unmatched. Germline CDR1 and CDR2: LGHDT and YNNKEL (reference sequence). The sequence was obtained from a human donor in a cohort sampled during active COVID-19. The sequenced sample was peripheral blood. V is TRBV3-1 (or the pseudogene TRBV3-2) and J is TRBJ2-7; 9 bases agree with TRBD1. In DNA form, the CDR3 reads TGTGCCAGCAGTCGACAGGGGGAGGACGAGCAGTACTTC. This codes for CASSRQGEDEQYF.